A selection of T cell receptor beta chains follows, all from one sample in a study of T cells in Graves' hyperthyroidism and ophthalmopathy. TCRdb itself ran the multiplex PCR reads through MiXCR, one entry per CDR3 protein. The sample includes roughly 700,000 distinct CDR3 sequences, about 15% of them seen just once. Material for sequencing was blood. The source is a woman aged 18-29 years with Graves' hyperthyroidism. CDR3s include the opening cysteine and the closing phenylalanine or tryptophan. D genes are given only for firm matches. The size of a clone is reported for some rows only, either as once, few or many, or as a class for expanded clones.

>many|-|TRBJ2-3|TRBV11-3
CASRKRDGHTDTQYF
TGTGCCAGCAGAAAACGGGACGGACACACAGATACGCAGTATTTT
>many|-|TRBJ2-7|TRBV6-2/TRBV6-3
CASGGVLEQYF
TGTGCCAGCGGTGGGGTGCTCGAGCAGTACTTC
>many|TRBD1|TRBJ1-4|TRBV28
CASSLFYRDRGPRTTNEKLFF
TGTGCCAGCAGTTTATTTTATCGGGACAGGGGGCCCCGGACAACTAATGAAAAACTGTTTTTT
>many|-|TRBJ2-7|TRBV30
CAWRGRAYEQYF
TGTGCCTGGAGAGGCAGGGCCTACGAGCAGTACTTC
>-|-|TRBJ1-5|TRBV7-2
CASSSRKRVNGTSSNQPQHF
TGTGCCAGCAGCTCCAGGAAGAGGGTGAACGGGACATCGAGCAATCAGCCCCAGCATTTT
>-|-|TRBJ1-6|TRBV7-9
CASSQSGQTNSPLHF
TGTGCCAGCAGCCAATCCGGACAGACTAATTCACCCCTCCACTTT
>few|-|TRBJ2-1|TRBV7-8
CASSPIVGEFYSEQFF
TGTGCCAGCAGCCCGATTGTGGGGGAGTTCTATAGTGAGCAGTTCTTC
>many|TRBD1|TRBJ1-2|TRBV11-2
CASSGQGINYGYTF
TGTGCCAGCAGCGGACAGGGAATTAACTATGGCTACACCTTC
>-|-|TRBJ2-1|TRBV9
CASSVEPGLYNEQFF
TGTGCCAGCAGCGTAGAGCCCGGGCTCTACAATGAGCAGTTCTTC
>many|-|TRBJ1-4|TRBV11-3
CASSLDRGNEKLFF
TGTGCCAGCAGCTTAGACAGAGGAAATGAAAAACTGTTTTTT
>-|-|TRBJ2-4|TRBV19
CASSQSKSFDGNIQYF
TGTGCCAGTAGTCAAAGTAAAAGTTTTGATGGAAACATTCAGTACTTC
>-|TRBD2|TRBJ2-5|TRBV29-1
CSVARVAGGLGTQYF
TGCAGCGTTGCGAGGGTAGCGGGGGGATTGGGGACCCAGTACTTC
>few|-|TRBJ2-1|TRBV7-9
CASSLLTNNNEQFF
TGTGCCAGCAGCTTATTGACAAACAACAATGAGCAGTTCTTC
>many|-|TRBJ1-2|TRBV19
CASSRRDNYGYTF
TGTGCCAGTAGTAGAAGGGATAACTATGGCTACACCTTC